One and the same sample provided the 32 T cell receptor beta chains below, sequenced in a study of regulatory T cells in long-lasting Graves disease. Time point meaning: newly diagnosed GD, antithyroid drugs for less than 3 months. RNA isolated from PBMCs was used to make the TCR library. Sequencing libraries for TCR beta were prepared with iRepertoire HTBI primers and Arm-PCR of CDR3 regions. Each CDR3 protein gets one entry after TCRdb re-called the multiplex PCR reads with MiXCR. The repertoire holds 400,000 to 650,000 distinct CDR3 sequences, with about 16% as singletons. This sample also appeared in a second study, on T cells in Graves' hyperthyroidism and ophthalmopathy.

The specimen was peripheral blood mononuclear cells (PBMCs), collected at new diagnosis, from a patient treated with antithyroid drugs. All receptors come from a woman aged 35-60 years with Graves disease.

V usage is TRBV19 and J usage is TRBJ1-1, with no clear D. Trimming pared 1 base from V and 4 bases from J, leaving 10 bases between. Germline V gene lookup returns CDR1 LNHDA and CDR2 SQIVND (reference sequence). The CDR3 length is 14 residues. For the CDR3, the DNA is TGTGCCAGTAGTATAGCCCAGATGAGCACTGAAGCTTTCTTT. It is translated as CASSIAQMSTEAFF.

This clonotype has a count of ten or more. The chain carries TRBV9 and TRBJ1-1; D perhaps matches TRBD1 (5 bases). CDR1 SGDLS and CDR2 YYNGEE come from the germline V gene. There are 18 residues in the CDR3. V dropped 0 bases and J dropped 1 base, with 19 bases sitting between them. CDR3 residues: CASSVGLEGSSQNTEAFF. CDR3 DNA: TGTGCCAGCAGCGTAGGGCTAGAGGGGAGCTCTCAGAACACTGAAGCTTTCTTT.

This clonotype was seen at least ten times. The chain has TRBV18 and TRBJ2-2; tentative D call: TRBD1 (5 bases). The V end lost 3 bases, the J end lost 3 bases, and 11 bases lay between the germline ends. The CDR3 has 15 residues. Germline V gene lookup returns CDR1 KGHSH and CDR2 LQKENI. Written as DNA, the CDR3 is TGTGCCAGCTCACCGACAGCGACTCACACCGGGGAGCTGTTTTTT. Protein product: CASSPTATHTGELFF.

This clonotype has more than one count but fewer than ten. CDR3 protein: CASSLSYGQSTDTQYF. The CDR3 region has the DNA TGTGCCAGCAGCTTATCCTATGGTCAGTCCACAGATACGCAGTATTTT. The V gene is TRBV7-3, the J gene TRBJ2-3, with D uncertain. This CDR3 is 16 amino acids long. Germline lookup yields CDR1 SGHTA and CDR2 FQGTGA. V was pared by 2 bases and J by 2 bases, with 14 bases between.

In its sample, this clonotype was seen a few times. The CDR3 spells CASSYFLEARAEQYF. In DNA form, the CDR3 reads TGTGCCAGCAGTTACTTCCTCGAGGCCCGGGCCGAGCAGTACTTC. The chain carries TRBV6-9 and TRBJ2-7; no clear D gene. The germline V and J ends were trimmed by 3 bases and 6 bases, with 18 bases remaining between them. This CDR3 is built from 15 residues. From germline, CDR1 is MNHGY and CDR2 SVAAGI.

This clonotype was recorded many times. The chain has TRBV12-3 or TRBV12-4 and TRBJ1-2, with 10 bases identical to TRBD1. V was clipped by 5 bases and J by 4 bases; unmatched bases: 10. The CDR3 consists of 16 residues. The CDR3 DNA follows: TGTGCCAGCAGTCCGTCCCCGGGACAGGGGTCCTATGGCTACACCTTC. Translating it yields CASSPSPGQGSYGYTF.

The J gene is TRBJ1-3, the V gene TRBV18; weak D call: TRBD1 (6 bases). Trimming took off 0 bases at V and 0 bases at J, with 15 bases between the two ends. In germline, CDR1 is KGHSH, CDR2 LQKENI. This CDR3 is 18 amino acids long. As DNA, the CDR3 is TGTGCCAGCTCACCACCAGCAGGGGACTACCTCTCTGGAAACACCATATATTTT. Amino acid sequence: CASSPPAGDYLSGNTIYF.

This clonotype was seen at least ten times. The chain joins TRBV18 to TRBJ2-3, with 7 bases lining up with TRBD2. Per the germline V gene, CDR1 is KGHSH and CDR2 is LQKENI. V was pared by 0 bases and J by 4 bases, with 1 base of the junction left unmatched. The CDR3 is 14 residues long. CDR3 in amino acids: CASSPPAGSDTQYF. The CDR3 coding sequence is TGTGCCAGCTCACCACCAGCGGGATCAGATACGCAGTATTTT.

This clonotype has a count of ten or more. This rearrangement joins TRBV12-5 to TRBJ1-1; no definite D call. V lost 4 bases to trimming and J lost 4 bases, with 13 bases between them. The CDR3 length is 14 residues. Germline CDR1 and CDR2: LGHNT and FRNRAP. The CDR3 DNA follows: TGTGCTAGTGGTTCCCTAGAAGGCGGCACTGAAGCTTTCTTT. Amino acids: CASGSLEGGTEAFF. The full variable domain, its missing parts supplied by reference TRBV12-5 and TRBJ1-1, is DARVTQTPRHKVTEMGQEVTMRCQPILGHNTVFWYRQTMMQGLELLAYFRNRAPLDDSGMPKDRFSAEMPDATLATLKIQPSEPRDSAVYFCASGSLEGGTEAFFGQGTRLTVV.

This clonotype has a count of ten or more. This chain links TRBV5-1 with TRBJ1-2; possibly TRBD1 for D (5 bases). V shed 4 bases and J shed 2 bases, with 12 bases lying between them. This CDR3 is built from 14 residues. Germline values: CDR1 SGHRS, CDR2 YFSETQ. CDR3 sequence: CASSPRESNYGYTF. The CDR3 DNA reads TGCGCCAGCAGCCCCAGGGAGTCCAACTATGGCTACACCTTC.

There are many counts of this clonotype. The rearrangement uses TRBV11-3 and TRBJ1-4; D is uncertain. CDR1 is SGHNT, CDR2 YENEEA, per germline. This CDR3 contains 14 residues. The ends were cut back, 7 bases at V and 2 bases at J, with 11 bases in the middle. The CDR3 here is CASILILTNEKLFF. CDR3 nucleotides: TGTGCCAGCATCCTCATCCTGACTAATGAAAAACTGTTTTTT.

The J gene is TRBJ1-1, the V gene TRBV12-3 or TRBV12-4; a weak D match, TRBD1 (5 bases). Trimming cost V 4 bases and J 5 bases, with 11 bases left between them. This CDR3 has 13 residues. The CDR3 DNA is TGTGCCAGCAGTTGGAGGGGCGGGACTGAAGCTTTCTTT. Amino acid sequence: CASSWRGGTEAFF.

This clonotype turned up a few times. V and J are TRBV9 and TRBJ2-7, with a weak D call TRBD2 (5 bases). V shed 3 bases and J shed 3 bases, with 7 bases lying between them. Germline CDR1 SGDLS, CDR2 YYNGEE. The CDR3 is 12 residues long. The CDR3 spells CASSGRDYEQYF. For the CDR3, the DNA is TGTGCCAGCAGCGGCCGGGACTACGAGCAGTACTTC.

Only a few counts were recorded for this clonotype. V gene TRBV19 combines with J gene TRBJ1-2; the D is unclear. Germline CDR1 reads LNHDA; CDR2 reads SQIVND (reference sequence). With 8 bases removed from V and 5 bases from J, the gap between germline ends came to 18 bases. The CDR3 runs to 14 residues. The CDR3 nucleotides read TGTGCCAGTCGCCGGATGGGTCAGAGGTATGGCTACACCTTC. Protein sequence: CASRRMGQRYGYTF.

This chain uses TRBV14 with TRBJ1-2, with TRBD1 identical over 7 bases. CDR1 SGHDN and CDR2 FVKESK come from the germline V gene. The length of the CDR3 is 15 residues. The junction had 7 bases not matched to a gene; V was cut back by 0 bases and J by 6 bases. CDR3 sequence reads: CASSQDPDRKDGYTF. In DNA, the CDR3 is TGTGCCAGCAGCCAAGATCCGGACAGGAAAGATGGCTACACCTTC.

Of note for this clonotype: It may be a read error: a sequence one base away is much more abundant. The CDR3 reads CASGHAPRGRGNQPQHF. The CDR3 DNA sequence: TGTGCCAGCGGCCATGCGCCCCGGGGCAGGGGCAATCAGCCCCAGCATTTT. The gene calls are TRBV6-2 or TRBV6-3 and TRBJ1-5; D perhaps matches TRBD1 (5 bases). Trimming took 8 bases from V and 2 from J, leaving 22 bases between them. Germline V gene lookup returns CDR1 MNHEY and CDR2 SVGEGT. This CDR3 comprises 17 residues.

This clonotype has a count of ten or more. The chain uses TRBV28 and TRBJ2-1; D unclear. The germline V and J ends were trimmed by 5 bases and 12 bases, with 11 bases remaining between them. The CDR3 loop spans 11 amino acids. Germline V gene sequence: CDR1 MDHEN, CDR2 SYDVKM. CDR3 nucleotide sequence: TGTGCCAGCAGTCCCGGAGTAGCGCAGTTCTTC. This encodes CASSPGVAQFF.

This clonotype was detected ten times or more. V gene TRBV12-3 or TRBV12-4 combines with J gene TRBJ2-1, with D possibly being TRBD1 or TRBD2 (5 bases each). Trimming shortened V by 1 base and J by 4 bases, and 11 bases separated the two germline ends. The CDR3 runs to 15 residues. The CDR3 DNA reads as TGTGCCAGCAGTTTAGACGGGACGTCTTACAATGAGCAGTTCTTC. It translates to CASSLDGTSYNEQFF.

This clonotype was seen ten or more times. The chain has TRBV7-8 and TRBJ1-1; D is ambiguous. V was clipped by 2 bases and J by 0 bases, with 13 bases between them. CDR3 size: 16 residues. Germline V gene data show CDR1 as SGHVS and CDR2 as FQNEAQ. For the CDR3, the DNA is TGTGCCAGCAGCTTAAGTTCCATCCCCTTGAACACTGAAGCTTTCTTT. This sequence encodes CASSLSSIPLNTEAFF.

This clonotype was observed many times. V gene TRBV18 combines with J gene TRBJ1-1; tentative D call: TRBD1 (5 bases). Trimming shortened V by 1 base and J by 6 bases, and 9 bases separated the two germline ends. The germline V gene encodes CDR1 KGHSH and CDR2 LQKENI. The CDR3 totals 13 residues. CDR3 amino acids: CASSPLRAAEAFF. The CDR3 bases are TGTGCCAGCTCACCACTCAGGGCGGCTGAAGCTTTCTTT.

This clonotype was detected only a few times. The gene calls are TRBV15 and TRBJ1-6; a possible D gene is TRBD1 (6 bases). The V gene lost 3 bases and the J gene lost 8 bases, with 11 bases spanning the gap. CDR1 and CDR2 (germline): LNHNV, YYDKDF (reference sequence). The CDR3 length is 14 residues. The DNA of the CDR3 is TGTGCCACCAGCAGCCACGCAGGGGATTCACCCCTCCACTTT. This codes for CATSSHAGDSPLHF. Combining the CDR3 with reference TRBV15 and TRBJ1-6 gives the whole variable domain DAMVIQNPRYQVTQFGKPVTLSCSQTLNHNVMYWYQQKSSQAPKLLFHYYDKDFNNEADTPDNFQSRRPNTSFCFLDIRSPGLGDTAMYLCATSSHAGDSPLHFGNGTRLTVT.

This clonotype was observed once. The chain couples TRBV3-1 to TRBJ1-2, with 8 nucleotides matching TRBD1. Germline values: CDR1 LGHDT, CDR2 YNNKEL (reference sequence). V dropped 3 bases and J dropped 4; count of bases not matched to a gene: 10. The CDR3 totals 16 residues. CDR3 region: CASSHPRQGAGYGYTF. DNA for the CDR3: TGTGCCAGCAGCCATCCGAGGCAGGGGGCAGGCTATGGCTACACCTTC.

V usage is TRBV4-1 and J usage is TRBJ1-2, with D possibly TRBD1 on 5 matching bases. Trimming took off 0 bases at V and 8 bases at J, with 16 bases between the two ends. CDR1 MGHRA and CDR2 YSYEKL come from the germline V gene. The CDR3 runs 15 residues. CDR3 nucleotide sequence: TGCGCCAGCAGCCAAGAGCCGCAGGGCAGAGGCGGCTACACCTTC. Protein: CASSQEPQGRGGYTF.

Ten or more counts support this clonotype. The rearrangement links TRBV3-1 to TRBJ1-2; no clear D gene. CDR1 is LGHDT and CDR2 is YNNKEL in the germline V gene (reference sequence). V lost 1 base, J lost 4 bases, and 4 bases lay in between. CDR3 length: 12 residues. This chain's CDR3 is CASSQAVYGYTF. DNA of the CDR3: TGTGCCAGCAGCCAAGCGGTCTATGGCTACACCTTC.

In this sample, this clonotype turned up many times. CDR3 in DNA: TGTGCCTGGAGTGGAACCGGCTACACCTTC. Translated, it gives CAWSGTGYTF. The chain uses TRBV30 and TRBJ1-2; D is undetermined. The germline V gene encodes CDR1 GTSNPN and CDR2 SVGIG (reference sequence). Trimming left V 1 base short and J 8 bases short, with 5 bases between. CDR3 length equals 10 residues.

A few counts support this clonotype. The V gene is TRBV20-1, the J gene TRBJ2-1, with D perhaps TRBD2 (5 bases). The germline V gene has CDR1 DFQATT and CDR2 SNEGSKA (reference sequence). The ends were cut back, 2 bases at V and 0 bases at J, with 11 bases in the middle. This CDR3 contains 15 residues. The CDR3 DNA reads as TGCAGTGCTAGACCCGGGATAGCCTCCTACAATGAGCAGTTCTTC. This gives the protein CSARPGIASYNEQFF.

The gene calls are TRBV5-4 and TRBJ1-6; 9 bases agree with TRBD1. Looked up from germline, CDR1 is SGHNT and CDR2 is YYREEE (reference sequence). The CDR3 length is 15 residues. V shed 5 bases, J shed 10 bases, and the junction held 10 bases outside the gene matches. CDR3 loop: CASSTGTGRGSPLHF. The CDR3 DNA reads as TGTGCCAGCAGTACCGGGACAGGGCGGGGCTCACCCCTCCACTTT.

The rearrangement joins TRBV6-1 to TRBJ2-1, with D maybe TRBD2 (7 bases). The germline V and J ends were trimmed by 11 bases and 6 bases, with 14 bases remaining between them. The CDR3 is 12 amino acids. Germline CDR1 reads MNHNS; CDR2 reads SASEGT. CDR3 sequence: CAGGGRGNEQFF. CDR3 coding DNA: TGTGCCGGGGGGGGCAGGGGCAATGAGCAGTTCTTC.

Concerning this clonotype itself: A single base separates this from a much larger clone, so it may be a read error. The rearrangement joins TRBV12-3 or TRBV12-4 to TRBJ2-3; the D gene is possibly TRBD2 (6 bases). The J call may be faulty, since TRBJ2-7 better matches the DNA end. The length of the CDR3 is 18 residues. In nucleotides, the CDR3 is TGTGCCAGCAGTCGGTCAGACCTCCGGGGGTATAGCTCCTACAAGCAGTACTTC. Protein product: CASSRSDLRGYSSYKQYF.

This clonotype showed up many times. CDR3 region: CASSTRQAVETQYF. CDR3 in DNA: TGTGCCAGCTCAACCCGACAGGCGGTGGAGACCCAGTACTTC. This chain joins TRBV18 and TRBJ2-5; D may be TRBD1 (6 bases). V gave up 5 bases and J gave up 5 bases, with 15 bases separating them. This CDR3 is built from 14 residues. The germline V gene encodes CDR1 KGHSH and CDR2 LQKENI. Using reference TRBV18 and TRBJ2-5 for the parts outside the CDR3, the full variable domain is NAGVMQNPRHLVRRRGQEARLRCSPMKGHSHVYWYRQLPEEGLKFMVYLQKENIIDESGMPKERFSAEFPKEGPSILRIQQVVRGDSAAYFCASSTRQAVETQYFGPGTRLLVL.

This clonotype has more than one count but fewer than ten. The rearrangement uses TRBV6-2 or TRBV6-3 and TRBJ1-5; D not certain. Germline CDR1 and CDR2: MNHEY and SVGEGT. V gave up 6 bases and J gave up 0 bases, with 21 bases separating them. CDR3 length: 18 amino acids. The DNA for the CDR3 is TGTGCCAGCAGGCTGGACGCCCGCTCATCTTATAGCAATCAGCCCCAGCATTTT. As protein: CASRLDARSSYSNQPQHF.

The CDR3 region has the DNA TGCAGTGCTAGAGATAGCTGGGTAAAAGCTTTCTTT. Protein: CSARDSWVKAFF. The rearrangement joins TRBV20-1 to TRBJ1-1, with D unresolved. V lost 0 bases to trimming and J lost 9 bases, with 11 bases between them. CDR3 length: 12 amino acids. Germline loops: CDR1 DFQATT, CDR2 SNEGSKA (reference sequence).